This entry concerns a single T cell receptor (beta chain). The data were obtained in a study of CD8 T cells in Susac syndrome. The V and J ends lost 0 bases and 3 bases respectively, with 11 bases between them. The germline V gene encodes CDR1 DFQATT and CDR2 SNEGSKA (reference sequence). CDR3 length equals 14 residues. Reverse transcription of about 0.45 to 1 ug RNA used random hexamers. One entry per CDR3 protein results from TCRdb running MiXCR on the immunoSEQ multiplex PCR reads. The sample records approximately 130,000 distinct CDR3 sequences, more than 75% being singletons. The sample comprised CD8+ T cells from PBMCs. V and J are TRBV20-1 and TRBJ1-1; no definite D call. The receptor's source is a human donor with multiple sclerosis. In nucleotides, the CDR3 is TGCAGTGCTAGAGATCGCGGAGGGTACACTGAAGCTTTCTTT. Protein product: CSARDRGGYTEAFF.